These 11 T cell receptor beta chains were all obtained from the same sample, sequenced in a study of blood T cell repertoires in COVID-19. Sequencing was performed with immunoSEQ multiplex PCR; in TCRdb, only in-frame clones are kept and a portion is missing. The sample records approximately 530,000 clones, about 88% being singletons. The sequencing input was peripheral blood. The origin of the receptors is a woman between 45 and 60 years old with COVID-19, enrolled during active disease.

V and J are TRBV11-2 and TRBJ2-7, with 11 bases fitting TRBD1. Germline V CDR1 and CDR2: SGHAT, FQNNGV. This CDR3 comprises 15 residues. The V segment lost 5 bases and the J segment 5 bases; nucleotides outside the gene matches: 8. CDR3 in amino acids: CASSATWTGGHEQYF. CDR3 in DNA: TGTGCCAGCAGCGCAACCTGGACAGGGGGCCACGAGCAGTACTTC.

The CDR3 sequence: CASTQNRVGARWEQYF. The CDR3 DNA reads TGTGCCAGCACCCAAAACAGGGTCGGTGCCCGGTGGGAGCAGTACTTC. This chain joins TRBV28 and TRBJ2-7, with a possible D match to TRBD1 (6 bases). CDR1 is MDHEN and CDR2 is SYDVKM in the germline V gene. The CDR3 has 16 amino acids. Between the trimmed V and J ends, which lost 7 bases and 7 bases, there was a span of 26 bases.

With regard to this clone: Different DNA sequences within this sample yield the same CDR3. The chain joins TRBV6-1 to TRBJ1-2; a weak D match, TRBD1 (6 bases). The germline CDR1 and CDR2 sequences are MNHNS and SASEGT. The CDR3 runs 13 residues. V lost 1 base to trimming and J lost 4 bases, with 7 bases between them. The DNA of the CDR3 is TGTGCCAGCAGTGAAGGACAGGTCTATGGCTACACCTTC. Translation: CASSEGQVYGYTF.

This sequence joins TRBV6-6 and TRBJ1-2, with 8 bases lining up with TRBD1. The germline V gene encodes CDR1 MNHNY and CDR2 SVGAGI (reference sequence). The junction had 4 bases not matched to a gene; V was cut back by 0 bases and J by 4 bases. The CDR3 has 15 amino acids. This CDR3 is CASSYSDRVVYGYTF. CDR3 in DNA: TGTGCCAGCAGTTACTCGGACAGGGTCGTCTATGGCTACACCTTC.

The rearrangement links TRBV6-6 to TRBJ2-2; D gene ambiguous. CDR1 is MNHNY, CDR2 SVGAGI, per germline (reference sequence). Trimming removed 2 bases from V and 6 bases from J, with 7 bases in between. The CDR3 length is 13 residues. The CDR3 region is CASSYEVAGELFF. CDR3 nucleotide sequence: TGTGCCAGCAGTTACGAGGTTGCCGGGGAGCTGTTTTTT.

This chain joins TRBV20-1 and TRBJ2-7; 7 bases are shared with TRBD1. Germline V gene data show CDR1 as DFQATT and CDR2 as SNEGSKA (reference sequence). The CDR3 extends over 11 amino acids. The trim removed 6 bases at V and 6 bases at J, leaving 5 bases unmatched. As DNA, the CDR3 is TGCAGTGCCGCCGGGACAGCCGAGCAGTACTTC. Its protein product is CSAAGTAEQYF.

The chain has TRBV30 and TRBJ1-1; D ambiguous. V lost 3 bases to trimming and J lost 6 bases, with 20 bases between them. The CDR3 consists of 15 residues. Per the germline V gene, CDR1 is GTSNPN and CDR2 is SVGIG (reference sequence). The CDR3 loop is CAWRPGGRESAEAFF. Written as DNA, the CDR3 is TGTGCCTGGAGGCCCGGAGGTAGGGAATCAGCTGAAGCTTTCTTT.

On this clone itself: Within the sample, other DNA sequences also encode this same CDR3. The chain has TRBV6-5 and TRBJ2-7; 8 bases map to TRBD2. The CDR3 is 14 amino acids. Germline V CDR1 and CDR2: MNHEY, SVGAGI. J lost 0 bases, V lost 5 bases, and 3 bases had no gene match. DNA for the CDR3: TGTGCCAGCAGTCCGGGGACTAGCTCCTACGAGCAGTACTTC. Protein product: CASSPGTSSYEQYF.

The chain couples TRBV19 to TRBJ1-2, with 7 nucleotides matching TRBD1. Germline V CDR1 and CDR2: LNHDA, SQIVND (reference sequence). V trimming: 6 bases; J trimming: 2 bases; junction bases outside the gene matches: 3. The CDR3 is made up of 13 amino acids. The CDR3 DNA is TGTGCCAGTAGCGTGGGACAGAACTATGGCTACACCTTC. It codes for CASSVGQNYGYTF.

The chain links TRBV13 to TRBJ2-2; 10 bases fit TRBD1. The germline V gene encodes CDR1 PRHDT and CDR2 FYEKMQ (reference sequence). Trimming removed 5 bases from V and 7 bases from J; junction bases left unmatched: 10. The CDR3 is 16 residues long. CDR3 in DNA: TGTGCCAGCAGCGGGGACGGGACAGGGGTAATCGGGGAGCTGTTTTTT. Protein sequence: CASSGDGTGVIGELFF.

In nucleotides, the CDR3 is TGCGCCAGCAGCTTGGGGGGCAACAATGAAAAACTGTTTTTT. It codes for CASSLGGNNEKLFF. The chain joins TRBV5-1 to TRBJ1-4, with D perhaps TRBD1 (5 bases). CDR1 is SGHRS, CDR2 YFSETQ, per germline. The V and J ends lost 0 bases and 5 bases respectively, with 8 bases between them. This CDR3 contains 14 residues. The variable domain in full, with the rest retrieved from reference TRBV5-1 and TRBJ1-4, is KAGVTQTPRYLIKTRGQQVTLSCSPISGHRSVSWYQQTPGQGLQFLFEYFSETQRNKGNFPGRFSGRQFSNSRSEMNVSTLELGDSALYLCASSLGGNNEKLFFGSGTQLSVL.